This T cell receptor beta chain was obtained from a study of CXCR3-negative and CXCR3-positive naive CD8 T cells (dated by TCRdb to about 2019). Study-wide context: Roughly 150 million TRB reads were obtained in total, roughly 1.5 +/- 0.3 million reads per library. TRBV-TRBJ cluster analysis included naive subsets from 5 donors and memory cells from 3 donors. Diversity and physicochemical repertoire analyses covered about a dozen donors pooled from two independent experiments.

Each CD8+ T cell subset was flow-sorted in triplicate, with under 350,000 cells per subset placed directly into RLT lysis buffer. To exclude memory contaminants, naive CD8+ T cells were stringently defined as CD45RO-CCR7+CD27+CD95-. Using standard density gradient centrifugation, peripheral blood mononuclear cells were isolated from buffy coats. A FACSAria III was used to flow-sort naive CD8+ T cells into CXCR3-negative and CXCR3-positive populations. An RNeasy Mini Kit was used to extract total RNA from the sorted cells. The listed sequencing device is NextSeq 550. The Human TCR Profiling Kit (MiLaboratory) was used to make UMI-labeled 5' RACE TRB cDNA libraries. cDNA synthesis used the entire amount of extracted RNA, and PCR amplification then used the entire amount of cDNA produced. Libraries were prepared in parallel with an identical number of PCR cycles. The study's processing was this. With a requirement of at least two reads per UMI, MIGEC and MiXCR extracted about 50,000 +/- 10,000 unique UMI-labeled TRB cDNA molecules per library. Each library averaged approximately 40,000 +/- 10,000 functional in-frame TRB CDR3 nucleotide clonotypes without stop codons. Diversity metrics, including normalized Shannon-Wiener and Chao1, were computed in VDJtools after downsampling to 5000 UMI-labeled TRB molecules per sample. VDJtools computed clonotype-size-weighted physicochemical properties of the central five CDR3 residues: interaction energy, strength, volume and Kidera factor 4. TCRdb reprocessed the reads, reporting each CDR3 protein sequence once and no DNA. The V and J calls here are based on TCRdb, not the publication. This sample's table carries 90,000 to 100,000 distinct CDR3 sequences. The top ten hold 0.85% to 1.4% of the sample.

Comment on this clonotype: The antigen it binds to is not known.

Paper-wide results and their limitations: Naive CXCR3-negative and CXCR3-positive cells from the same donor showed similar TRBV-TRBJ usage, whereas memory cells showed distinct patterns. Freshly isolated PBMCs were used for most assays because CXCR3 expression partially decreased after cryopreservation. Compared with CXCR3-negative naive cells, CXCR3-positive naive cells had TRB CDR3s with higher hydrophobicity (lower Kidera factor 4), lower energy, and higher strength and volume indices. Repertoire diversity was comparably high in both naive subsets but much lower in memory CD8+ T cells. Surface CD5, linked to self-reactivity in mice, was comparable between naive subsets; TCR interaction strength was therefore also inferred from TRB CDR3 physicochemical properties.

The sequenced material came from naive CXCR3+ CD8+ T cells from blood. This specimen's cell subset or site label, per the study, means: CD45RO-CCR7+CD27+CD95- naive CD8+ T cells expressing CXCR3 (TNR3+). This TCR was sampled from a human donor in good health. Some clones in this sample may be carry-over from other donors' samples.

The encoded CDR3 is CASSPMGTGSSYEQYF. The chain was built from TRBV7-6 and TRBJ2-7. According to the germline V gene, CDR1 reads SGHVS and CDR2 reads FNYEAQ. Spanning cysteine to phenylalanine, the CDR3 consists of 16 amino acids. No DNA was logged. Here the CDR3 is joined to the reference TRBV7-6 and TRBJ2-7 genes, and the full variable domain is: GAGVSQSPRYKVTKRGQDVALRCDPISGHVSLYWYRQALGQGPEFLTYFNYEAQQDKSGLPNDRFSAERPEGSISTLTIQRTEQRDSAMYRCASSPMGTGSSYEQYFGPGTRLTVT.